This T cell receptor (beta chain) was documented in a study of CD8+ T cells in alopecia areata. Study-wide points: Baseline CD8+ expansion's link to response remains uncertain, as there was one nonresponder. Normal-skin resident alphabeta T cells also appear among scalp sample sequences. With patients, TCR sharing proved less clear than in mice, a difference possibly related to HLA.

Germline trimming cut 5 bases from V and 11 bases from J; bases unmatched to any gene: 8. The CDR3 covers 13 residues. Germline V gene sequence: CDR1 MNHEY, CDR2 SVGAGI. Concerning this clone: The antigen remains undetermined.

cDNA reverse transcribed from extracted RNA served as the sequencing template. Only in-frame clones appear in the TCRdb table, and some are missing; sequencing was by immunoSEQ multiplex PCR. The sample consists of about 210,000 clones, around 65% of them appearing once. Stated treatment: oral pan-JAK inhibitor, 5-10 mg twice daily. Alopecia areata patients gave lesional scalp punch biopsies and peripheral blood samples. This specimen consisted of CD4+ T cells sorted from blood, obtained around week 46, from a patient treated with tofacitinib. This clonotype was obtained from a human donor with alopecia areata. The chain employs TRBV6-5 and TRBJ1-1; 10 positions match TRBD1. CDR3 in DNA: TGTGCCAGCAGTGTTCGACAGGGGGCAGGGGCTTTCTTT. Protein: CASSVRQGAGAFF.